This T cell receptor beta chain comes out of a study of OX40 agonist ivuxolimab in advanced cancers. Patients with a history of autoimmune disease or on systemic immunosuppression were excluded. For this clone: Its specificity is not known.

After removal of 3 bases from V and 5 bases from J, the junction contained 6 bases not matched to a gene. This CDR3 spans 14 amino acids. Germline loops: CDR1 SGDLS, CDR2 YYNGEE. Overall study findings and caveats: Antigen specificity remained undetermined for the expanded peripheral T cells.

Only in-frame clones appear in the TCRdb table, and some are missing; sequencing was by immunoSEQ multiplex PCR. The table shows tens of thousands of clones, with around nine tenths occurring only once. V usage is TRBV9 and J usage is TRBJ2-3; 7 bases line up with TRBD2. The TCR comes from an adult with an advanced solid tumor such as melanoma, head and neck, liver or kidney cancer. The source material was CD4+ or CD8+ T cells sorted from blood, sampled in a trial of the OX40 agonist ivuxolimab. The chain's CDR3 is CASSAASSGDTQYF. The CDR3 nucleotides are TGTGCCAGCAGCGCCGCGTCTAGCGGAGATACGCAGTATTTT. The full variable domain, with the rest looked up from reference TRBV9 and TRBJ2-3, is DSGVTQTPKHLITATGQRVTLRCSPRSGDLSVYWYQQSLDQGLQFLIQYYNGEERAKGNILERFSAQQFPDLHSELNLSSLELGDSALYFCASSAASSGDTQYFGPGTRLTVL.